A single sample gave rise to the 31 T cell receptor beta chains below, sequenced in a study of blood T cell repertoires in COVID-19. Clones were sequenced by immunoSEQ multiplex PCR, and TCRdb holds only the in-frame ones, with some missing. The data contain about 150,000 clones, just under 85% of them seen just once; the ten biggest clones take up approximately 32%. The sample was peripheral blood. These receptors came from a woman in her sixties or seventies with acute or convalescent COVID-19.

The chain joins TRBV9 to TRBJ1-2; no reliable D call. The CDR3 runs 16 residues. V was trimmed by 2 bases and J by 4 bases, leaving 18 bases between them. The germline V gene has CDR1 SGDLS and CDR2 YYNGEE. The CDR3 DNA sequence: TGTGCCAGCAGCGTGTCACTCAGTGGAGTGCTCTATGGCTACACCTTC. Translated: CASSVSLSGVLYGYTF.

This sequence joins TRBV5-5 and TRBJ1-1, with TRBD1 matching over 10 bases. V lost 4 bases to trimming and J lost 5 bases; unmatched junction nucleotides: 14. This CDR3 region has 17 residues. In germline, CDR1 is SGHKS, CDR2 YYEKEE (reference sequence). The CDR3 protein is CASSLQPRTGGRTEAFF. In DNA form, the CDR3 reads TGTGCCAGCAGCCTGCAACCCCGGACAGGGGGAAGGACTGAAGCTTTCTTT.

This clone has only one observation. The chain is built from TRBV6-4 and TRBJ1-2; D perhaps matches TRBD1 (5 bases). This CDR3 region has 13 residues. The germline V and J ends were trimmed by 3 bases and 2 bases, with 7 bases remaining between them. Germline CDR1 and CDR2: MRHNA and SNTAGT. As DNA, the CDR3 is TGTGCCAGCAGTGAAGGGGCGAACTATGGCTACACCTTC. Protein sequence: CASSEGANYGYTF.

V usage is TRBV19 and J usage is TRBJ1-5, with unresolved D. V gave up 6 bases and J gave up 4 bases, with 22 bases separating them. Germline V gene sequence: CDR1 LNHDA, CDR2 SQIVND (reference sequence). The CDR3 is made up of 17 amino acids. CDR3 DNA sequence: TGTGCCAGTAGCCTTGTGGGCCTCCAGGCTGGGAATCAGCCCCAGCATTTT. It codes for CASSLVGLQAGNQPQHF.

The V and J genes are TRBV2 and TRBJ2-5; weak D call: TRBD2 (6 bases). The CDR3 sequence is 14 residues long. V was shortened by 4 bases and J by 3 bases, with 12 bases between the two germline ends. Looked up from germline, CDR1 is SNHLY and CDR2 is FYNNEI. The DNA of the CDR3 is TGTGCCAGCAGTGGGAGGGTCGGGAAAGAGACCCAGTACTTC. Protein: CASSGRVGKETQYF. The variable domain in full, with the rest retrieved from reference TRBV2 and TRBJ2-5, is EPEVTQTPSHQVTQMGQEVILRCVPISNHLYFYWYRQILGQKVEFLVSFYNNEISEKSEIFDDQFSVERPDGSNFTLKIRSTKLEDSAMYFCASSGRVGKETQYFGPGTRLLVL.

The genes are TRBV6-5 and TRBJ1-5, with D maybe TRBD1 (5 bases). The CDR3 has 14 amino acids. Trimming stripped 5 bases from V and 7 bases from J, with 15 bases between. Germline V CDR1 and CDR2: MNHEY, SVGAGI. The DNA of the CDR3 is TGTGCCAGCAGTCCTCAGGGTGTGGGCCAGCCCCAGCATTTT. Its translation is CASSPQGVGQPQHF.

The gene calls are TRBV19 and TRBJ1-1, with a weak D call TRBD1 (5 bases). Germline V lookup: CDR1 LNHDA, CDR2 SQIVND (reference sequence). Trimming removed 5 bases from V and 6 bases from J, with 7 bases in between. CDR3 length: 11 amino acids. CDR3 bases: TGTGCCAGTAGTCCAGGGCCTGAAGCTTTCTTT. Protein product: CASSPGPEAFF.

The table lists this clone with a count of one. The V call is TRBV24-1, the J call TRBJ1-5, with D maybe TRBD1 (5 bases). In germline, CDR1 is KGHDR, CDR2 SFDVKD. The CDR3 loop spans 16 amino acids. V was clipped by 2 bases and J by 2 bases, with 12 bases between them. In nucleotides, the CDR3 is TGTGCCACCAGTGATTCGACTACGGGGGGCAATCAGCCCCAGCATTTT. The encoded protein is CATSDSTTGGNQPQHF.

This chain links TRBV4-2 with TRBJ2-2; 7 nucleotides agree with TRBD1. From germline, CDR1 is LGHNA and CDR2 YNFKEQ. V was pared by 3 bases and J by 4 bases, with 5 bases of the junction left unmatched. CDR3 length equals 15 residues. CDR3 loop: CASSHLRGTTGELFF. The CDR3 coding sequence is TGTGCCAGCAGCCATCTCAGGGGGACCACCGGGGAGCTGTTTTTT.

The V gene is TRBV24-1, the J gene TRBJ1-5; 8 nucleotides match TRBD1. V was pared by 4 bases and J by 9 bases, with 13 bases of the junction left unmatched. Germline assignment: CDR1 KGHDR and CDR2 SFDVKD. The CDR3 sequence is 16 residues long. CDR3 in DNA: TGTGCCACCAGTGACCCTACCCAGGGGGCGCAGGGGCCCCAGCATTTT. Translated, it gives CATSDPTQGAQGPQHF.

The V and J genes are TRBV4-1 and TRBJ2-3, with 9 bases aligning to TRBD1. Trimming cost V 4 bases and J 1 base; bases outside gene matches: 12. CDR1 is MGHRA, CDR2 YSYEKL, per germline. The CDR3 has 18 residues. The CDR3 nucleotides read TGCGCCAGCAGCCGGGAGGACTACAGGGGGCTTCGCACAGATACGCAGTATTTT. It codes for CASSREDYRGLRTDTQYF.

The V call is TRBV9, the J call TRBJ2-3; the match to TRBD2 covers 7 bases. V trimming: 3 bases; J trimming: 1 base; junction bases outside the gene matches: 2. Per germline, CDR1 SGDLS and CDR2 YYNGEE. This CDR3 spans 14 amino acids. CDR3 coding DNA: TGTGCCAGCAGCGGGGGACTACGCACAGATACGCAGTATTTT. Amino acids: CASSGGLRTDTQYF.

The chain carries TRBV6-5 and TRBJ1-1; no definite D call. V was cut by 4 bases and J by 2 bases, with 2 bases left in between. Germline assignment: CDR1 MNHEY and CDR2 SVGAGI. The CDR3 covers 11 residues. CDR3 DNA: TGTGCCAGCAGTTCAAACACTGAAGCTTTCTTT. Its translation: CASSSNTEAFF.

The V call is TRBV30, the J call TRBJ2-1; tentative D call: TRBD2 (6 bases). CDR1 is GTSNPN, CDR2 SVGIG, per germline (reference sequence). The CDR3 loop spans 13 amino acids. The CDR3 bases are TGTCTAGGCGGGGCGAGCTCCTACAATGAGCAGTTCTTC. Its protein product is CLGGASSYNEQFF.

The rearrangement uses TRBV6-1 and TRBJ1-1; no clear D. V lost 7 bases and J 7 bases, leaving 10 bases between the germline ends. This CDR3 spans 11 amino acids. In germline, CDR1 is MNHNS, CDR2 SASEGT. DNA of the CDR3: TGTGCCAGCACCTTAACAGATGAAGCTTTCTTT. Its protein product is CASTLTDEAFF.

V is TRBV18 and J is TRBJ1-4; TRBD1 matches 9 bases. After removal of 2 bases from V and 5 bases from J, the junction contained 9 bases not matched to a gene. CDR1 and CDR2 (germline): KGHSH, LQKENI. There are 17 residues in the CDR3. In DNA form, the CDR3 reads TGTGCCAGCTCACCAGATCGTCTCGGGACAGGGAATGAAAAACTGTTTTTT. Residues: CASSPDRLGTGNEKLFF.

The rearrangement uses TRBV15 and TRBJ2-4, with 15 bases that match TRBD2. The CDR3 is 19 amino acids. The germline gives CDR1 LNHNV, CDR2 YYDKDF (reference sequence). Germline trimming cut 2 bases from V and 5 bases from J; bases unmatched to any gene: 10. The CDR3 spells CATSRSGLAGGMRQNIQYF. The CDR3 DNA sequence: TGTGCCACCAGCAGATCCGGACTAGCGGGGGGGATGAGGCAAAACATTCAGTACTTC.

This rearrangement joins TRBV12-3 or TRBV12-4 to TRBJ1-1; a possible D gene is TRBD1 (5 bases). Trimming pared 5 bases from V and 12 bases from J, leaving 19 bases between. The CDR3 spans 13 residues. Here the CDR3 reads CASSPGGGRATFF. The CDR3 region has the DNA TGTGCCAGCAGTCCCGGGGGGGGGAGGGCGACTTTCTTT.

This chain joins TRBV5-4 and TRBJ2-7, with 8 bases aligning to TRBD1. Per germline, CDR1 SGHNT and CDR2 YYREEE (reference sequence). The CDR3 is 14 amino acids. V shed 9 bases and J 6 bases; nucleotides not matched to a gene: 14. CDR3 sequence: CAISPGTGFFEQYF. In DNA form, the CDR3 reads TGTGCCATTAGTCCCGGGACAGGTTTTTTCGAGCAGTACTTC.

V gene TRBV5-5 combines with J gene TRBJ1-1; D not resolved. Trimming cost V 6 bases and J 5 bases, with 14 bases left between them. The CDR3 sequence is 13 residues long. Germline CDR1 and CDR2: SGHKS and YYEKEE (reference sequence). The chain's CDR3 is CASTSGARTEAFF. The CDR3 region has the DNA TGTGCCAGCACCTCGGGTGCGAGGACTGAAGCTTTCTTT.

This sequence joins TRBV7-3 and TRBJ2-7; D may be TRBD2 (6 bases). V lost 0 bases to trimming and J lost 5 bases, with 14 bases between them. CDR3 length: 15 residues. CDR1 is SGHTA, CDR2 FQGTGA, per germline. The CDR3 is CASSLTLTSFHEQYF. DNA for the CDR3: TGTGCCAGCAGCTTAACGTTAACTAGCTTCCACGAGCAGTACTTC.

The CDR3 loop is CSARVGGGYTF. CDR3 sequence (DNA): TGCAGTGCTCGGGTCGGTGGTGGCTACACCTTC. The chain recombines TRBV20-1 with TRBJ1-2; D is unresolved. This CDR3 has 11 amino acids. Deletions cut 5 bases from V and 7 bases from J, with 11 bases between. Per the germline V gene, CDR1 is DFQATT and CDR2 is SNEGSKA (reference sequence).

To note about this clone: The sample holds other DNA sequences that translate to the same CDR3. The chain employs TRBV14 and TRBJ1-1, with TRBD1 as a possible D gene (6 bases). Trimming cost V 4 bases and J 2 bases, with 20 bases left between them. The CDR3 covers 17 residues. Germline V gene lookup returns CDR1 SGHDN and CDR2 FVKESK. The CDR3: CASSLPGTGINNTEAFF. The CDR3, as DNA: TGTGCCAGCAGCCTGCCCGGAACAGGGATTAATAACACTGAAGCTTTCTTT.

This clone appeared once. The chain joins TRBV5-1 to TRBJ1-3; D perhaps matches TRBD1 (5 bases). Germline V gene lookup returns CDR1 SGHRS and CDR2 YFSETQ. The CDR3 totals 14 residues. The V and J ends lost 7 bases and 0 bases respectively, with 11 bases between them. In DNA, the CDR3 is TGCGCCAGCGGCCTAGGGGCCTCTGGAAACACCATATATTTT. It specifies CASGLGASGNTIYF.

The V and J genes are TRBV18 and TRBJ1-1; D is unresolved. V shed 3 bases and J shed 8 bases, with 10 bases lying between them. Germline CDR1 KGHSH, CDR2 LQKENI. CDR3 length: 12 amino acids. CDR3 region: CASSPERFEAFF. The CDR3 region has the DNA TGTGCCAGCTCACCGGAGCGATTCGAAGCTTTCTTT.

The J gene is TRBJ2-5, the V gene TRBV11-2; TRBD2 might be the D (5 bases). The CDR3 is 13 residues long. From germline, CDR1 is SGHAT and CDR2 FQNNGV. V was trimmed by 3 bases and J by 3 bases, leaving 8 bases between them. The CDR3 DNA reads TGTGCCAGCAGCTTGGGAGTGGAAGAGACCCAGTACTTC. Its translation is CASSLGVEETQYF. The full variable domain, with the rest looked up from reference TRBV11-2 and TRBJ2-5, is EAGVAQSPRYKIIEKRQSVAFWCNPISGHATLYWYQQILGQGPKLLIQFQNNGVVDDSQLPKDRFSAERLKGVDSTLKIQPAKLEDSAVYLCASSLGVEETQYFGPGTRLLVL.

The chain joins TRBV6-6 to TRBJ1-6; tentatively, D is TRBD1 (6 bases). V was cut by 5 bases and J by 8 bases, with 13 bases left in between. Per the germline V gene, CDR1 is MNHNY and CDR2 is SVGAGI (reference sequence). This CDR3 has 14 amino acids. The CDR3 DNA is TGTGCCAGCAGTGGGATTACAGGGTATTCACCCCTCCACTTT. Its protein is CASSGITGYSPLHF.

A single count supports this clone. The V call is TRBV20-1, the J call TRBJ1-1; D ambiguous. The V gene's germline CDR1 is DFQATT and CDR2 SNEGSKA (reference sequence). The CDR3 is made up of 12 amino acids. Trimming removed 3 bases from V and 6 bases from J, with 11 bases in between. The CDR3 bases are TGCAGTGCTAGTGGCCAGAAGTCTGAAGCTTTCTTT. Residues: CSASGQKSEAFF.

This sequence joins TRBV7-3 and TRBJ2-1, with D possibly TRBD2 on 6 matching bases. The ends were cut back, 5 bases at V and 2 bases at J, with 10 bases in the middle. CDR1 and CDR2 (germline): SGHTA, FQGTGA. The CDR3 has 14 amino acids. CDR3 loop: CASSPGEAYNEQFF. The CDR3 DNA is TGTGCCAGCAGCCCGGGGGAGGCCTACAATGAGCAGTTCTTC.

The chain is built from TRBV7-9 and TRBJ2-5, with TRBD1 identical over 8 bases. The CDR3 runs to 15 residues. The J segment lost 4 bases and the V segment lost 5 bases, leaving 9 bases of the junction unmatched. Germline loops: CDR1 SEHNR, CDR2 FQNEAQ (reference sequence). The CDR3 coding sequence is TGTGCCAGCAGCATACCGGGACAGGCAAGAGAGACCCAGTACTTC. Protein sequence: CASSIPGQARETQYF.

This clone was detected only once. The chain carries TRBV23-1 and TRBJ1-1; 7 bases are a match to TRBD1. TRBV23-1 is an ORF; its function is uncertain. J was trimmed by 2 bases and V by 2 bases; bases with no gene match: 8. The CDR3 totals 16 residues. CDR3 sequence reads: CASSQILQGKNTEAFF. DNA of the CDR3: TGCGCCAGCAGTCAAATCCTACAGGGGAAAAACACTGAAGCTTTCTTT.